Below, one TCR beta chain is given with its context. The antigen remains unidentified. This entry belongs to a study of T cell responses to AZD1222 COVID-19 vaccine. The data were produced by immunoSEQ multiplex PCR, yet TCRdb's version contains in-frame clones alone and is incomplete. This sample has more than 85,000 clones, with over 75% found just once. Broader study findings: At study baseline, merely five or six AZD1222 recipients were seropositive. Dominant at 160-218 and 743-854, vaccine-associated CD4 TCRs also spanned spike.

The source is an adult in good health. Sequenced here: peripheral blood, sampled on day 0 of MenACWY control vaccination.

CDR3 protein: CASSLLLAGSTGELFF. In DNA form, the CDR3 reads TGCGCCAGCAGCTTGTTACTAGCGGGATCCACCGGGGAGCTGTTTTTT. The chain has TRBV5-1 and TRBJ2-2, with 10 nucleotides matching TRBD2. The germline CDR1 and CDR2 sequences are SGHRS and YFSETQ. With 1 base clipped from V and 4 bases from J, the junction kept 4 bases outside the gene matches. The CDR3 spans 16 residues. The variable domain in full, with the rest retrieved from reference TRBV5-1 and TRBJ2-2, is KAGVTQTPRYLIKTRGQQVTLSCSPISGHRSVSWYQQTPGQGLQFLFEYFSETQRNKGNFPGRFSGRQFSNSRSEMNVSTLELGDSALYLCASSLLLAGSTGELFFGEGSRLTVL.